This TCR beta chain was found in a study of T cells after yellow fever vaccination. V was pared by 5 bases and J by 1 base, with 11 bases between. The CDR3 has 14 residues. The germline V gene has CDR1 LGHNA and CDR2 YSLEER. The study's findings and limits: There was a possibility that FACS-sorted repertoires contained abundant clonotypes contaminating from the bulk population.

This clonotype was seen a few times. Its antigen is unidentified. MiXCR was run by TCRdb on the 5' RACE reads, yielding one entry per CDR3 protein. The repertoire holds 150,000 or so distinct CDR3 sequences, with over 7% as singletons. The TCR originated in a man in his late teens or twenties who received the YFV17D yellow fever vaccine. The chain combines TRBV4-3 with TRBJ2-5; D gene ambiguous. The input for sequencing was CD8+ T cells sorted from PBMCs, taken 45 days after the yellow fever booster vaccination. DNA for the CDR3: TGCGCCAGCAGCTCGAGGATGGGCCAAGAGACCCAGTACTTC. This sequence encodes CASSSRMGQETQYF.